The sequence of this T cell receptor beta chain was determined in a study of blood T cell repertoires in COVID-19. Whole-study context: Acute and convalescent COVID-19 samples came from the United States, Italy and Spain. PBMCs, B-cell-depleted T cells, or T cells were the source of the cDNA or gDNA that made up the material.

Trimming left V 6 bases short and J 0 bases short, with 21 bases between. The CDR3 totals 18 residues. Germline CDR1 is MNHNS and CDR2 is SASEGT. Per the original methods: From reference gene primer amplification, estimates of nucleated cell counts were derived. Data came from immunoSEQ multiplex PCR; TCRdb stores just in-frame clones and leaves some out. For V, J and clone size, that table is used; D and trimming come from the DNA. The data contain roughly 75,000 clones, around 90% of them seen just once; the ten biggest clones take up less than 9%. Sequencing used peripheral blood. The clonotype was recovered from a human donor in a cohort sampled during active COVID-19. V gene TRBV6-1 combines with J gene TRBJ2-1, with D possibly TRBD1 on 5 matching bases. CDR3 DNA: TGTGCCAGCAGGGAACCTAATCGCAGGGCCATCTCCTACAATGAGCAGTTCTTC. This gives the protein CASREPNRRAISYNEQFF.